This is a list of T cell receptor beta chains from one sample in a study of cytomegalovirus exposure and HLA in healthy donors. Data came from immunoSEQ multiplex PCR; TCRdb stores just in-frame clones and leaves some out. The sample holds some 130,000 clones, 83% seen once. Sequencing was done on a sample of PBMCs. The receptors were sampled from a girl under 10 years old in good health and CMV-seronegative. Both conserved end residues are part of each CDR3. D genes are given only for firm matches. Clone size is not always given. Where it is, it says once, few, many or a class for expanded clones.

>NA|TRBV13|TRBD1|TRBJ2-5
TGTGCCAGCAGCTTAGGCTCCGGGACAGGGATCGCAAAGACCCAGTACTTC
CASSLGSGTGIAKTQYF
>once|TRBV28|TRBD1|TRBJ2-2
TGTGCCAGCAGGACAGGGTGGGACGGGGAGCTGTTTTTT
CASRTGWDGELFF
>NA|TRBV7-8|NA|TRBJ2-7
TGTGCCAGCAGGGACAGTTTTACCTACGAGCAGTACTTC
CASRDSFTYEQYF
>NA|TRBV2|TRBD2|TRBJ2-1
TGTGCCAGCAGTGAGGGCCTAGCGGTAGTTATATACAATGAGCAGTTCTTC
CASSEGLAVVIYNEQFF
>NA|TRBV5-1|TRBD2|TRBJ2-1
TGCGCCAGCAGCTTGTTCGGGACTAGCGGGAGAGGGGACAATGAGCAGTTCTTC
CASSLFGTSGRGDNEQFF
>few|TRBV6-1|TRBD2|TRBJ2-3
TGTGCCAGCAGTGGACTAGCGGGGGGGCCAGATACGCAGTATTTT
CASSGLAGGPDTQYF
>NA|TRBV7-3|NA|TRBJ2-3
TGTGCCAGCAGCTCGGAGCGGGCCCCCCCCACAGATACGCAGTATTTT
CASSSERAPPTDTQYF
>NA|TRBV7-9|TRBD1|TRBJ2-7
TGTGCCAGCAGCCCCCCCGCGACAGGGTCCTACGAGCAGTACTTC
CASSPPATGSYEQYF
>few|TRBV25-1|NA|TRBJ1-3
TGTGCCAGCAGCGAAGGACAGAACACCATATATTTT
CASSEGQNTIYF
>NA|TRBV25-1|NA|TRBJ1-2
TGTGCCAGCAGTGATTCCTCGGCTAACTATGGCTACACCTTC
CASSDSSANYGYTF
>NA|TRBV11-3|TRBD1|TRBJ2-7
TGTGCCAGCAGCTTAAGAGGGACAGACACCTACGAGCAGTACTTC
CASSLRGTDTYEQYF
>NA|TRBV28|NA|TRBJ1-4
TGTGCCAGCTTAACGGCCATGGAGGGGAAACTGTTTTTT
CASLTAMEGKLFF
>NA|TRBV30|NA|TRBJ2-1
TGTGCCTGGAGTCACCTTGGGGGGTATTACAATGAGCAGTTCTTC
CAWSHLGGYYNEQFF
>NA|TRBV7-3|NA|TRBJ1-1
TGTGCCAGCAGCGTGACAGGGAACACTGAAGCTTTCTTT
CASSVTGNTEAFF
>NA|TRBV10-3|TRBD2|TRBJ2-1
TGTGCCATCAGTGGAGCAGGGACTAGCGGGACAGATGAGCAGTTCTTC
CAISGAGTSGTDEQFF
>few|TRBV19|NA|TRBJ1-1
TGTGCCAGTACCACCGCGGGAGGGACGAACACTGAAGCTTTCTTT
CASTTAGGTNTEAFF
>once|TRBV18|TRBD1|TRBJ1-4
TGTGCCAGCTCACCGGACAGGGGTGAAAAACTGTTTTTT
CASSPDRGEKLFF
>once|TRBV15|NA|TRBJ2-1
TGTGCCACCAGCAGAGGAAGGGCAGGGGGGACAAGATACAATGAGCAGTTCTTC
CATSRGRAGGTRYNEQFF
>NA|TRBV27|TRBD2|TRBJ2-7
TGTGCCAGCAGTCTAGCGGAGCACTACGAGCAGTACTTC
CASSLAEHYEQYF
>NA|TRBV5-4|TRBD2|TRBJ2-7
TGTGCCAGCAGGCGGGCTGGGGCTAGCGGGAGCTACGAGCAGTACTTC
CASRRAGASGSYEQYF
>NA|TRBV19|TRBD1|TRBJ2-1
TGTGCCAGTAATACAGGGGACGCCTACAATGAGCAGTTCTTC
CASNTGDAYNEQFF
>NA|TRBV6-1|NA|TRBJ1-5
TGTGCCAGCAGTGAACAGGTTTTTGATTATAGCAATCAGCCCCAGCATTTT
CASSEQVFDYSNQPQHF
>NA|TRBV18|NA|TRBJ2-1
TGTGCCAGCTCACCGGGGAACATAGGGACTGCATACAATGAGCAGTTCTTC
CASSPGNIGTAYNEQFF
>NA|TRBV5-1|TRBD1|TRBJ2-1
TGCGCCAGCAGCTTTGACAGGGGCCCCTACAATGAGCAGTTCTTC
CASSFDRGPYNEQFF
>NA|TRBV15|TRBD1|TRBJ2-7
TGTGCCACCAGCAGAGATATAGGAGACAGGGGGAAGGACTACGAGCAGTACTTC
CATSRDIGDRGKDYEQYF
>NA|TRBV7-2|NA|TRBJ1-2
TGTGCCAGCAGCTTAGCGGTACCGGTCGTCCGACTCCAAACTAACTATGGCTACACCTTC
CASSLAVPVVRLQTNYGYTF
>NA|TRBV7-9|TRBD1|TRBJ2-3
TGTACCAGCAGCTTAGTCCCACTCCGGGACAGGGCCATAGATACGCAGTATTTT
CTSSLVPLRDRAIDTQYF
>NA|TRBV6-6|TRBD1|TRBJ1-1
TGTGCCAGCAGTCCCGACAGGGGGCGAACTGAAGCTTTCTTT
CASSPDRGRTEAFF
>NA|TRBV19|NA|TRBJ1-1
TGTGCCAGTAGTATAGATACGGCAGGCACTGAAGCTTTCTTT
CASSIDTAGTEAFF
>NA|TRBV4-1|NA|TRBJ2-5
TGCGCCAGCAGCCAACTGGCGGGGGCGGGCTGGGAGACCCAGTACTTC
CASSQLAGAGWETQYF
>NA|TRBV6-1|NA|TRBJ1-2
TGTGCCAGCAGTGAAGGTGTAGGAGCCTATGGCTACACCTTC
CASSEGVGAYGYTF
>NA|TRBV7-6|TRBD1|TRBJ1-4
TGTGCCAGCAGCTTAGGGTTTCGGGACAGACTCAATAATCGTGAAAAACTGTTTTTT
CASSLGFRDRLNNREKLFF
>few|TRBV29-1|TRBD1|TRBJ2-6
TGCAGCGTTACGACAGGGGACGGGGCCAACGTCCTGACTTTC
CSVTTGDGANVLTF
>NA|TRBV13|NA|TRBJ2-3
TGTGCCAGCAGCCCAAGGGGGCTAGCGGGTTTTACAGATACGCAGTATTTT
CASSPRGLAGFTDTQYF
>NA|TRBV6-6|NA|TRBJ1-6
TGTGCCAGCAGTTCCATCTCGGGGATGTCTTCACCCCTCCACTTT
CASSSISGMSSPLHF
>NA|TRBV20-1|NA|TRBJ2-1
TGCAGTTCCGGTAATGAGCAGTTCTTC
CSSGNEQFF
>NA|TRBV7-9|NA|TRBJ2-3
TGTGCCAGCAGCTTCCAGGCGCGAGATACGCAGTATTTT
CASSFQARDTQYF
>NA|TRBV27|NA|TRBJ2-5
TGTGCCAGCAGTCTAAGCACCCCCCAAGAGACCCAGTACTTC
CASSLSTPQETQYF
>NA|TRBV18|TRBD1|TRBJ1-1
TGTGCCAGCTCACCCGACAGGGTAGCTTTCTTT
CASSPDRVAFF
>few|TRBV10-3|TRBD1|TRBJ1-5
TGTGCCACCGGGGAACAGGGGGCGAATCAGCCCCAGCATTTT
CATGEQGANQPQHF
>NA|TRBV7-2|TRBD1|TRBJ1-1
TGTGCCAGCAGCCCAAGACAGGGGGCGGAGACTGAAGCTTTCTTT
CASSPRQGAETEAFF
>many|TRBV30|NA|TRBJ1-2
TGTGCCTGGGTCGGCGGGGTTTCCTATGGCTACACCTTC
CAWVGGVSYGYTF
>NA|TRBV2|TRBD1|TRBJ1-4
TGTGCCAGCAGTGATGGACAGGCTATTCAAAAACTGTTTTTT
CASSDGQAIQKLFF
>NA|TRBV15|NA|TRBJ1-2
TGTGCCACCAGCAGAGACCCTGCAGGGTATGGCTACACCTTC
CATSRDPAGYGYTF
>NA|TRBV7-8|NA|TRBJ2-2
TGTGCCAGCAGCCCCGTCAGGAACACCGGGGAGCTGTTTTTT
CASSPVRNTGELFF
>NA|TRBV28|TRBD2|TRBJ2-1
TGTGCCAGCAGTTTACCCCTAAAACTAGCGGGAGGGAGGAGTGTCTACAATGAGCAGTTCTTC
CASSLPLKLAGGRSVYNEQFF
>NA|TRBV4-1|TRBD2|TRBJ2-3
TGCGCCAGCAGCCCGGGACTAGCGGGGATCCACCACACAGATACGCAGTATTTT
CASSPGLAGIHHTDTQYF
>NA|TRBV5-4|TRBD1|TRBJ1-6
TGTGCCAGCAGCCCCGGACAGGGGCCTAATTCACCCCTCCACTTT
CASSPGQGPNSPLHF
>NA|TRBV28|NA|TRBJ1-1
TGTGCCAGCAGCACGTTTGGCCTCGAAGCTTTCTTT
CASSTFGLEAFF
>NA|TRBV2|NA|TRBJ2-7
TGTGCCAGCAGAAGTCTGAGCGGCCAAACCTACGAGCAGTACTTC
CASRSLSGQTYEQYF
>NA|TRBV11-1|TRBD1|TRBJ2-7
TGTGCCAGCAGCTTTTTTCGGGACAGGTCCTACGAGCAGTACTTC
CASSFFRDRSYEQYF
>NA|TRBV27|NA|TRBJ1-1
TGTGCCAGCAGTTTTAAGGGAGGGGTCACTGAAGCTTTCTTT
CASSFKGGVTEAFF
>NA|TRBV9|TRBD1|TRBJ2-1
TGTGCCAGCAGCGCCCGGGACAGCACCTACAATGAGCAGTTCTTC
CASSARDSTYNEQFF
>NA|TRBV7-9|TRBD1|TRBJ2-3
TGTGCCAGCAGCTTCTACAGGGGGCTTAGGGATACGCAGTATTTT
CASSFYRGLRDTQYF
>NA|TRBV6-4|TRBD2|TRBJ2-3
TGTGCCAGCAGTGAGGTAGCGGGGGGGCCAGATACGCAGTATTTT
CASSEVAGGPDTQYF
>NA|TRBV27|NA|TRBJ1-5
TGTGCCAGCAGTCTAACCGGGACTGTATTCAATCAGCCCCAGCATTTT
CASSLTGTVFNQPQHF
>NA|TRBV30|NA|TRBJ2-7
TGTGCCTGGAGTGTAATAGGGCGACCGGGGATTTCCGAGCAGTACTTC
CAWSVIGRPGISEQYF
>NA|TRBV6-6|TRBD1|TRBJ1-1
TGTGCCAGCAGCCCGACAGGGACTGAAGCTTTCTTT
CASSPTGTEAFF
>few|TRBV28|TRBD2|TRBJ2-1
TGTGCCAGCAGTTTAGGGAGGGCTTCCTACAATGAGCAGTTCTTC
CASSLGRASYNEQFF
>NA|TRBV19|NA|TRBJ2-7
TGTGCCAGTAGTATAGCGGCCGGACAGTTCACCTACGAGCAGTACTTC
CASSIAAGQFTYEQYF